This is a list of T cell receptor beta chains from one sample in a study of T cell responses to AZD1222 COVID-19 vaccine. This table comes from immunoSEQ multiplex PCR, and its TCRdb copy is limited to in-frame clones, with some not included. The repertoire table contains about 140,000 clones. Sequencing input: peripheral blood. The receptors come from an adult in good health. Both conserved end residues are part of each CDR3. The D gene is left open where the match is weak.

V	D	J	DNA	CDR3
TRBV5-4	TRBD1	TRBJ2-2	TGTGCCAGCAGGCTCAGAGACAGGGAAGGCACCGGGGAGCTGTTTTTT	CASRLRDREGTGELFF
TRBV19	NA	TRBJ2-7	TGTGCCAGTAGCCCGGGGGGCTCCAGCGGCTACGAGCAGTACTTC	CASSPGGSSGYEQYF
TRBV6-5	TRBD2	TRBJ2-1	TGTGCCAGCAGGCCCACCGGGACTAGCGGCCATGAGCAGTTCTTC	CASRPTGTSGHEQFF
TRBV11-3	TRBD1	TRBJ1-3	TGTGCCAGCAGCTCCGCCGCAGGGGGAGGAAACACCATATATTTT	CASSSAAGGGNTIYF
TRBV7-9	NA	TRBJ2-1	TGTGCCAGCAGCTTAAACCCGTACAATGAGCAGTTCTTC	CASSLNPYNEQFF
TRBV2	NA	TRBJ1-1	TGTGCCACCGAGGCCAATGGGGGCTGGACTGAAGCTTTCTTT	CATEANGGWTEAFF
TRBV2	NA	TRBJ2-1	TGTGCCAGCAGTGAGGTAGGGGGGGGTTACAATGAGCAGTTCTTC	CASSEVGGGYNEQFF
TRBV27	NA	TRBJ2-3	TGTGCCAGCAGTTTACGGTCTAGCACAGATACGCAGTATTTT	CASSLRSSTDTQYF
TRBV19	NA	TRBJ1-5	TGTGCCAGTAGTTTGTCGGGACTTTATAGCAATCAGCCCCAGCATTTT	CASSLSGLYSNQPQHF
TRBV6-5	NA	TRBJ1-5	TGTGCCAGCAGTTCGGGTGAAAGCAATCAGCCCCAGCATTTT	CASSSGESNQPQHF
TRBV27	TRBD1	TRBJ1-6	TGTGCCAGCAGTTCCAGGACAGGGGGCCAAGTAAACTCCTATAATTCACCCCTCCACTTT	CASSSRTGGQVNSYNSPLHF
TRBV6-4	NA	TRBJ1-1	TGTGCCAGTCTTTGGGGAGAGGTCACTGAAGCTTTCTTT	CASLWGEVTEAFF
TRBV7-8	NA	TRBJ1-6	TGTGCCAGCAGCGCAGGGGTGGGGACCAATAATTCACCCCTCCACTTT	CASSAGVGTNNSPLHF
TRBV5-5	NA	TRBJ1-4	TGTGCCAGCAGCTTGGTGGGGAATAATGAAAAACTGTTTTTT	CASSLVGNNEKLFF
TRBV11-2	NA	TRBJ2-5	TGTGCCAGCAGCTTAAACTCACGGCCTGAAGGGGAGACCCAGTACTTC	CASSLNSRPEGETQYF
TRBV6-5	TRBD1	TRBJ1-2	TGTGCCAGCAGTTACTCGACGGACAGGTCTATCTATGGCTACACCTTC	CASSYSTDRSIYGYTF
TRBV30	NA	TRBJ1-1	TGTGCCTGGAGTAGGAGATTAGATGAAGCTTTCTTT	CAWSRRLDEAFF
TRBV4-1	NA	TRBJ1-6	TGCGCCAGCTGGGGGGCGGAGGCGACGAATAATTCACCCCTCCACTTT	CASWGAEATNNSPLHF
TRBV30	NA	TRBJ1-2	TGTGCCTGGAGTGTACAGGCAGTTAACTATGGCTACACCTTC	CAWSVQAVNYGYTF
TRBV4-1	TRBD1	TRBJ1-1	TGCGCCAGCAGCCAACATCGACAGGGACTAACAGAAGCTTTCTTT	CASSQHRQGLTEAFF
TRBV30	NA	TRBJ1-1	TGTGCCTGGAGTAGGGCTGGGGAGATGAACACTGAAGCTTTCTTT	CAWSRAGEMNTEAFF
TRBV28	NA	TRBJ1-2	TGTGCCAGCAGTTTTCGGGAGCGGGGCTACACCTTC	CASSFRERGYTF
TRBV4-1	NA	TRBJ2-2	TGCGCCAGCAGCCAATCCGGGCTACACACCGGGGAGCTGTTTTTT	CASSQSGLHTGELFF
TRBV11-3	NA	TRBJ1-1	TGTACCAGCAGCTTACACCGGGCTGTCACTGAAGCTTTCTTT	CTSSLHRAVTEAFF